This T cell receptor (beta chain) was sequenced in a study of cytomegalovirus exposure and HLA in healthy donors. Sequencing was performed with immunoSEQ multiplex PCR; in TCRdb, only in-frame clones are kept and a portion is missing. Seen here are approximately 71,000 clones, roughly nine tenths observed once, and the top ten hold approximately 3.4%. This CDR3 spans 15 amino acids. The germline V gene has CDR1 SGHTA and CDR2 FQGNSA. Germline trimming cut 4 bases from V and 0 bases from J; bases unmatched to any gene: 3. The sequenced sample consisted of PBMCs. The origin of this receptor is a man younger than 30 in good health and CMV-seronegative. The V and J genes are TRBV7-2 and TRBJ1-3, with 7 bases matching TRBD1. CDR3 protein: CASSSQGFSGNTIYF. As DNA, the CDR3 is TGTGCCAGCAGCTCACAGGGGTTCTCTGGAAACACCATATATTTT.